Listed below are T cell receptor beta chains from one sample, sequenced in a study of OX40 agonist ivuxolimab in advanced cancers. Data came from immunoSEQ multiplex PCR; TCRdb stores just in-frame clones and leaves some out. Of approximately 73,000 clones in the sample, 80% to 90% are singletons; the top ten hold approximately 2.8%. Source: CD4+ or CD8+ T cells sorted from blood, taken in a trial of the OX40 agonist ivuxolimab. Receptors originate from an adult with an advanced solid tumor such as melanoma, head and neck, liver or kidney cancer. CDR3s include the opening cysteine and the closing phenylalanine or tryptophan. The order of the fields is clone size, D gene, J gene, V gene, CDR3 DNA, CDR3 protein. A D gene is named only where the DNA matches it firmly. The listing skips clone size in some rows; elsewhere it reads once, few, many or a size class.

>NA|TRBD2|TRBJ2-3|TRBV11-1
TGTGCCAGCAGCCCCGTCGGCGGGGGGGCCGCAGATACGCAGTATTTT
CASSPVGGGAADTQYF
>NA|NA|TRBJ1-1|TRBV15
TGTGCCACCAGCAGAGAGCCCGGGGATGCTGAAGCTTTCTTT
CATSREPGDAEAFF
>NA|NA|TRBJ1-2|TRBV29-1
TGCAGCGTTGTTTGGGGGAACTATGGCTACACCTTC
CSVVWGNYGYTF
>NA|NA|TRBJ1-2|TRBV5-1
TGCGCCAGCAGCTTGGAGGGACCGCCCTATGGTGGCTACACCTTC
CASSLEGPPYGGYTF
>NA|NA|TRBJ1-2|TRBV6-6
TGTGCCAGCAGCCCCTCCGTCCCCTGGGGCTACACCTTC
CASSPSVPWGYTF
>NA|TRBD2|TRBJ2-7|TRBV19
TGTGCCAGTAGTAGGGAAAGCGGGGGGCCCTACGAGCAGTACTTC
CASSRESGGPYEQYF
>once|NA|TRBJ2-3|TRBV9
TGTGCCAGCAGCGTAGGGACGGTCACAGATACGCAGTATTTT
CASSVGTVTDTQYF
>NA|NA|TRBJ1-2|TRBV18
TGTGCCAGCTCACCAAGTGAAGACGATGGCTACACCTTC
CASSPSEDDGYTF
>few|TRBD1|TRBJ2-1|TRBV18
TGTGCCAGCTCACCTTTTGTGATCGGCGGGACAGGCGACAATGAGCAGTTCTTC
CASSPFVIGGTGDNEQFF
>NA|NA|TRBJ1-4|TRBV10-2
TGCGCCAGCCTGGACGCCAATGAAAAACTGTTTTTT
CASLDANEKLFF
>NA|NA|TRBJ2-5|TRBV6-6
TGTGCCAGCCTGAGGCTCCCGCAAGAGACCCAGTACTTC
CASLRLPQETQYF
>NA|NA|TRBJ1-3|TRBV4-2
TGTGCCAGCAGCTCGACAGACCGTTTTGGAAACACCATATATTTT
CASSSTDRFGNTIYF
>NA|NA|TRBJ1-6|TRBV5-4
TGTGCCAGCAGCGCATCGGGGGGGTCCTATAATTCACCCCTCCACTTT
CASSASGGSYNSPLHF
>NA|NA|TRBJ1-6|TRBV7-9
TGTGCCAGCAGCTTAGGCAGGGCCCCTTATAATTCACCCCTCCACTTT
CASSLGRAPYNSPLHF
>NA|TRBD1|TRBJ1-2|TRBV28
TGTGCCAGCAGGCAGGGGGGGGACTATGGCTACACCTTC
CASRQGGDYGYTF
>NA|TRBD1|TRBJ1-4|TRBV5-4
TGTGCCAGCAGCGGCTTACAGGGGGCTAATGAAAAACTGTTTTTT
CASSGLQGANEKLFF
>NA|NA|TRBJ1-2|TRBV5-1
TGCGCCAGCAACCCCGACAGGACCCATGGCTACACCTTC
CASNPDRTHGYTF
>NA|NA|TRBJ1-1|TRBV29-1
TGCAGCGTTGTCCGGAACACTGAAGCTTTCTTT
CSVVRNTEAFF
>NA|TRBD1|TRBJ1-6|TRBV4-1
TGCGCCAGCAGGCCCTCGGGACAGCTTAGTTCACCCCTCCACTTT
CASRPSGQLSSPLHF
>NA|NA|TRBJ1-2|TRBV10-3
TGTGCCATCAGTGGCGCAGGGCGCCTTCGTCTTGGCTACACCTTC
CAISGAGRLRLGYTF
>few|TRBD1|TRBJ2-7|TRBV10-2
TGCGCCAGCTGCACACCGGACAGGGGGTACGAGCAGTACTTC
CASCTPDRGYEQYF
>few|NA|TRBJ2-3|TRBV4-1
TGCGCCAGCAGCCAAGTTCGGTCTAATACGCAGTATTTT
CASSQVRSNTQYF
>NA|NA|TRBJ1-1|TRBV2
TGTGCCAGCAGTGAAAAAGGGCCTCGAAGAACTTTCTTT
CASSEKGPRRTFF
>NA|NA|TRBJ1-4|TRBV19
TGTGCCAGTAGGCCCAGAAGAGGGTACGATGAAAAACTGTTTTTT
CASRPRRGYDEKLFF
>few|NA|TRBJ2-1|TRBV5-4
TGTGCCAGCAGCACACAGGGAGACGATGAGCAGTTCTTC
CASSTQGDDEQFF
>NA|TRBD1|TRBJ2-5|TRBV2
TGTGCCAGCAGAGACAGGGTAGGGGGAGAGACCCAGTACTTC
CASRDRVGGETQYF